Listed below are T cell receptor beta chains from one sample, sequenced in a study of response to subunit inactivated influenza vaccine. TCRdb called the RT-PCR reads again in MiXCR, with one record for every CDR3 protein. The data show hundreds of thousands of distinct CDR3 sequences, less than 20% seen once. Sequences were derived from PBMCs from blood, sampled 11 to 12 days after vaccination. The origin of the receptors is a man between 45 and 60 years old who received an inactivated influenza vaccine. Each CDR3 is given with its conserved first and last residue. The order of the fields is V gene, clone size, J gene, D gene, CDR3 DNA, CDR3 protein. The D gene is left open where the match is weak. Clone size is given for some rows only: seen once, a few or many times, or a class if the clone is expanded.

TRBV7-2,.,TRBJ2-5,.,TGTGCCAGCAGCTCCAGCCCCATCTGGGGGGAGACCCAGTACTTC,CASSSSPIWGETQYF
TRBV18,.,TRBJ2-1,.,TGTGCCAGCTCACAATCTTACGCGGGACTCGGAAACAATGAGCAGTTCTTC,CASSQSYAGLGNNEQFF
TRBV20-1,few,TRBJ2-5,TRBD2,TGCAGCCAAACCCCCTCTAGCGGACAAGAGACCCAGTACTTC,CSQTPSSGQETQYF
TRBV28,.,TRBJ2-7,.,TGTGCCAGCAGTTTAGATCGGAGGGAGAGGTGGTCCTACGAGCAGTACTTC,CASSLDRRERWSYEQYF
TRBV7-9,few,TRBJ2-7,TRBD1,TGTGCCAGCAGCCTGGACAGGGGGCAGGTCGAGCAGTACTTC,CASSLDRGQVEQYF
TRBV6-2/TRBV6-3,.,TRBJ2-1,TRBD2,TGTGCCAGCAGTCGCGTCACTAGCGGCCTTTTCTTC,CASSRVTSGLFF
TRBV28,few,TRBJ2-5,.,TGTGCCAGCAGTTTGAGGGGCAGGAAGACCCAGTACTTC,CASSLRGRKTQYF
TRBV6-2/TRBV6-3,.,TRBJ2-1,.,TGTGCCAGCTGGAAGATTGTGTTCCGCTACAATGAGCAGTTCTTC,CASWKIVFRYNEQFF
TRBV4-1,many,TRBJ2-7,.,TGCGCCAGCAGCCAACGTCTTTCGGGCGGGGGCCTCTCCTACGAGCAGTACTTC,CASSQRLSGGGLSYEQYF
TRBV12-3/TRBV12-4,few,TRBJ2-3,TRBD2,TGTGCCAGCAGTGAGCATGGGGTAGCGGGACCTACAGATACGCAGTATTTT,CASSEHGVAGPTDTQYF
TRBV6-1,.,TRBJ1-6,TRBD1,TGTGCCAGCAGAACCCAGACAGGGCGAAATTCACCCCTCCACTTT,CASRTQTGRNSPLHF
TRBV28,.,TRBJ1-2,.,TGTGCCAGCAGTTTATATCAGGGTGGATATGGCTACACCTTC,CASSLYQGGYGYTF
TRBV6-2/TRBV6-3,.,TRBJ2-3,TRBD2,TGTGCCAGCAGTACCGCGCCGGGACTAGTCTCTCGGACAGATACGCAGTATTTT,CASSTAPGLVSRTDTQYF
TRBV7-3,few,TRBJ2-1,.,TGTGCCAGCAGCCAAGATCGATGGAACGATGAGCAGTTCTTC,CASSQDRWNDEQFF
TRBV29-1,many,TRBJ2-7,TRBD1,TGCAGCGCTATGACAGGGGGTTACGAGCAGTACTTC,CSAMTGGYEQYF
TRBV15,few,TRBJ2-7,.,TGTGCCACCAGCAGAGAGGTCGTGGGCAGCAGGTCCTACGAGCAGTACTTC,CATSREVVGSRSYEQYF
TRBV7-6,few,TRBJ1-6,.,TGTGCCAGCAGTCCGCAGGAAACGAATAATTCACCCCTCCACTTT,CASSPQETNNSPLHF
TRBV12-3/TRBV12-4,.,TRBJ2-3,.,TGTGCCAGCAGTTTAAAAGAGACTTCGGACGGTCACACAGATACGCAGTATTTT,CASSLKETSDGHTDTQYF
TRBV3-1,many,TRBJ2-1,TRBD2,TGTGCCAGCAGCCACCTTCTTGCGGGAGGGGTAGATGAGCAGTTCTTC,CASSHLLAGGVDEQFF
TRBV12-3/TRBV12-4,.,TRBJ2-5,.,TGTGCCAGCAGTTTATCCCTGTCGGGAGCGGAGACCCAGTACTTC,CASSLSLSGAETQYF
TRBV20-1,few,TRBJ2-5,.,TGCAGTGCCCTACTCGGAGGGGCCCCCGGGACCCAGTACTTC,CSALLGGAPGTQYF
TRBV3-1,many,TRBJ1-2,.,TGTGCCAGCAGCCCCCCGGGTTCGTCTGGCTACACCTTC,CASSPPGSSGYTF
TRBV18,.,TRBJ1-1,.,TGTGCCAGCTCGCCGGCTCCGACAGGGAACACTGAAGCTTTCTTT,CASSPAPTGNTEAFF
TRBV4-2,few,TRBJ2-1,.,TGTGCCAGCAGCCAAGACAGAACCCGGGTTTATGAGCAGTTCTTC,CASSQDRTRVYEQFF
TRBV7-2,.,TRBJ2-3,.,TGTGCCAGCAGCTTAATAGGGACAACTAGCACAGATACGCAGTATTTT,CASSLIGTTSTDTQYF
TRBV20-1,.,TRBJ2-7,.,TGCAGTGCTAGAGAGGTCCTGAGGGGCGAGCAGTACTTC,CSAREVLRGEQYF
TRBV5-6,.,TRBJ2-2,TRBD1,TGTGCCAGCAGCAGGGGGACAGCCACCGGGGAGCTGTTTTTT,CASSRGTATGELFF
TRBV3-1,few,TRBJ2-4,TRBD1,TGTGCCAGCAGCCAAGGAATAACAGGGGGTGACATTCAGTACTTC,CASSQGITGGDIQYF
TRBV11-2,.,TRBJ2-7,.,TGTGCCAGCAGCTCCCCCCTGATGTGGGGGGCCGGTTGGTACGAGCAGTACTTC,CASSSPLMWGAGWYEQYF
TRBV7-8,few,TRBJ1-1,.,TGTGCCAGCAGCCCAGGGTGGGGGACACCGAGATACATGAACACTGAAGCTTTCTTT,CASSPGWGTPRYMNTEAFF
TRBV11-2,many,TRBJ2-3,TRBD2,TGTGCCAGCAGCCGGTTTGGGGGTAGCGGGGGTCGCAATACGCAGTATTTT,CASSRFGGSGGRNTQYF
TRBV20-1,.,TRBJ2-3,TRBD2,TGCAGTGCTGCCCGGACTAGCGGGAGCTTGGATACGCAGTATTTT,CSAARTSGSLDTQYF
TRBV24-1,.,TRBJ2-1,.,TGTGCCACCAGTGACCTCGGGACCGGCTCCTACAATGAGCAGTTCTTC,CATSDLGTGSYNEQFF
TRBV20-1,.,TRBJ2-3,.,TGCAGTGCTAGGCCTCCTGAGACAGATACGCAGTATTTT,CSARPPETDTQYF
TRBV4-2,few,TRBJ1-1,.,TGTGCCAGCAGCCAAGATTTCTATTCGGCAAAAGGGGCTTTCTTT,CASSQDFYSAKGAFF
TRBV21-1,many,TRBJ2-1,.,TGTGCCAGCAGCATGTACGATGAGCAGTTCTTC,CASSMYDEQFF
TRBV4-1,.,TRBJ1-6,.,TGCGCCAGCAGCCAAGAAATGTACGGTAATTCACCCCTCCACTTT,CASSQEMYGNSPLHF
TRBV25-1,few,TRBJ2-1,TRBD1,TGTGCCAGCAGTGAGTACAGGGGCATGGATGAGCAGTTCTTC,CASSEYRGMDEQFF
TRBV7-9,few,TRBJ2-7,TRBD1,TGTGCCAGCAGCTTTGGAACCGGGACAGGGGGGTACGAGCAGTACTTC,CASSFGTGTGGYEQYF
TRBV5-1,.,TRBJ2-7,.,TGCGCCAGCAGCGTAGACCTTAAGGGTAGCTCCTACGAGCAGTACTTC,CASSVDLKGSSYEQYF
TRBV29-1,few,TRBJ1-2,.,TGCAGCGTTGATCGGAGATTGGAGGTTTATGGCTACACCTTC,CSVDRRLEVYGYTF
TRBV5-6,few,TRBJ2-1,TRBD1,TGTGCCAGTACACCGGACAGGGTAAGAAATGAGCAGTTCTTC,CASTPDRVRNEQFF
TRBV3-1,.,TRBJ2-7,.,TGTGCCAGCAGCCAATTTGGGGGAACGCTATACGAGCAGTACTTC,CASSQFGGTLYEQYF
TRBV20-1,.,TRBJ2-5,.,TGCAGTGCCAGGTGGGACCCGCAAGAGACCCAGTACTTC,CSARWDPQETQYF
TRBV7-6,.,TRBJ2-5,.,TGTGCCAGCAGCTTCGGGGCTCCCCAAGAGACCCAGTACTTC,CASSFGAPQETQYF
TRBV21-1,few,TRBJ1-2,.,TGTGCCAGCAGCAAAGGACAGAACTATGGCTACACCTTC,CASSKGQNYGYTF
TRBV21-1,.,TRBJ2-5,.,TGTGCCAGCAGCCCCCCGGGGAACTTCCAAGAGACCCAGTACTTC,CASSPPGNFQETQYF
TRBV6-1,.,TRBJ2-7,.,TGTGCCAGCAGTGAACAGCTCCAGGGGACCTACGAGCAGTACTTC,CASSEQLQGTYEQYF
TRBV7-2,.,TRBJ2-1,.,TGTGCCACCACCCGCGAAAGGAGACTCAACAATGAGCAGTTCTTC,CATTRERRLNNEQFF
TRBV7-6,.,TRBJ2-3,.,TGTGCCAGCAGCCTATCTCCTCAACAGGGGGGGACAGATACGCAGTATTTT,CASSLSPQQGGTDTQYF
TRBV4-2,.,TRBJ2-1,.,TGTGCCAGCAGCCAAGAGCCGCAGGGAGGTGAGCAGTTCTTC,CASSQEPQGGEQFF
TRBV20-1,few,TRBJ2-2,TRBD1,TGCAGTGCTTCCGGGACAGGGGCTTCCGGGGAGCTGTTTTTT,CSASGTGASGELFF
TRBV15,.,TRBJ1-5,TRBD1,TGTGCCACGGAGTTGGACAGGGGGAAGCAGCCCCAGCATTTT,CATELDRGKQPQHF
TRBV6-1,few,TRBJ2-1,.,TGTGCCACCGGCGGGAACCTCGACAATGAGCAGTTCTTC,CATGGNLDNEQFF